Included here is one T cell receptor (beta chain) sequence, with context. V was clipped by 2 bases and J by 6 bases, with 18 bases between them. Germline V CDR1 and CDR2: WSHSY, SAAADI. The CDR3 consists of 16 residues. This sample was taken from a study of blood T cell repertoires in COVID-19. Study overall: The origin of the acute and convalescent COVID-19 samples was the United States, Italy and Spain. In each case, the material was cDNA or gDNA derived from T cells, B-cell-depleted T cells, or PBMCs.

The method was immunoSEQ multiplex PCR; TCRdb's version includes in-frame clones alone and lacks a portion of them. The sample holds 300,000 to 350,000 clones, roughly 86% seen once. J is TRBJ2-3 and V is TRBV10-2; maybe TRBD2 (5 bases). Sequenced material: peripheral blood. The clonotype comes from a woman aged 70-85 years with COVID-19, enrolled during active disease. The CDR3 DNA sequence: TGCGCCAGCAGTGAGCCGACGACCGTACTAGGGGATACGCAGTATTTT. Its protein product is CASSEPTTVLGDTQYF.